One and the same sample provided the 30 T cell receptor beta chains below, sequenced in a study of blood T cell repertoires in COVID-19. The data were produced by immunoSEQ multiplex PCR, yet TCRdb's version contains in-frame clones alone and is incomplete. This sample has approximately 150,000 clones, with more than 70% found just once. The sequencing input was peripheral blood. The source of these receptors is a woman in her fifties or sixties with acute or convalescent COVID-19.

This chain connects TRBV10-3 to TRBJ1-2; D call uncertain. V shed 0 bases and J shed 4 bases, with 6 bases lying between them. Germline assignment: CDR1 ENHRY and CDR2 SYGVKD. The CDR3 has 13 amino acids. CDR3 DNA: TGTGCCATCAGTGAGTCAACGGGCTATGGCTACACCTTC. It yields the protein CAISESTGYGYTF.

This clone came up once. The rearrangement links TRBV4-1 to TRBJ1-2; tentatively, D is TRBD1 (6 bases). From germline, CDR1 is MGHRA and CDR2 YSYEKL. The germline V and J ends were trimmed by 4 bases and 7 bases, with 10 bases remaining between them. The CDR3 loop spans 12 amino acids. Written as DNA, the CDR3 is TGCGCCAGCAGCCGCCTAGGGGGTGGCTACACCTTC. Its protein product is CASSRLGGGYTF.

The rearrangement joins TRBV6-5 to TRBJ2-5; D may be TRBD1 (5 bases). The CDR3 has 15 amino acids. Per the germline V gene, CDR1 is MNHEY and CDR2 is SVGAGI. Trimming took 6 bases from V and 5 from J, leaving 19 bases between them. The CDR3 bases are TGTGCCAGCAGCGCCTTGTTGAGACAGACGGAGACCCAGTACTTC. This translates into CASSALLRQTETQYF.

CDR3 in amino acids: CSASDPTSGGDYYNEQFF. CDR3 coding DNA: TGCAGTGCTAGTGATCCGACTAGCGGGGGGGATTACTACAATGAGCAGTTCTTC. The J gene is TRBJ2-1, the V gene TRBV20-1; TRBD2 matches at 14 bases. Germline V CDR1 and CDR2: DFQATT, SNEGSKA (reference sequence). J gave up 3 bases and V 3 bases, and 10 bases lay outside the gene matches. The CDR3 sequence is 18 residues long.

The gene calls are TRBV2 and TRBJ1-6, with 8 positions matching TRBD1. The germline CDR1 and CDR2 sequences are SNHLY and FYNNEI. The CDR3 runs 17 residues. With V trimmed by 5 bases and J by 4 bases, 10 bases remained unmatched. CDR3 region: CASSRDRGSTYNSPLHF. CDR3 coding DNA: TGTGCCAGCAGTCGAGACAGGGGTTCGACATATAATTCACCCCTCCACTTT.

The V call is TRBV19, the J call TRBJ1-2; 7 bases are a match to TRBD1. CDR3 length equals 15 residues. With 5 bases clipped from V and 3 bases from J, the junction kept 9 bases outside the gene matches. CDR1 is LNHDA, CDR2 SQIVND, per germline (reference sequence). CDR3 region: CASSGTAHGDYGYTF. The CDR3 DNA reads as TGTGCCAGTAGTGGGACAGCTCATGGGGACTATGGCTACACCTTC.

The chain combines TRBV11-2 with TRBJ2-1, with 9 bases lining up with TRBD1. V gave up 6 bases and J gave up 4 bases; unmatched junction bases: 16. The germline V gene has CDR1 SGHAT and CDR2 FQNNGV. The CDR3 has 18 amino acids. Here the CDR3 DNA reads TGTGCCAGCAGGCCCCGGGACAGGGATCTCGAAAGTTACAATGAGCAGTTCTTC. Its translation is CASRPRDRDLESYNEQFF.

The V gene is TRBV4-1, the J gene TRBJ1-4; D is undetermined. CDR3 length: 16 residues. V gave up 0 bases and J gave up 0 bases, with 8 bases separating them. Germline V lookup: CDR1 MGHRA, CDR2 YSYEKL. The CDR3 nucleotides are TGCGCCAGCAGCCAAGATACAACAGCAACTAATGAAAAACTGTTTTTT. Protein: CASSQDTTATNEKLFF.

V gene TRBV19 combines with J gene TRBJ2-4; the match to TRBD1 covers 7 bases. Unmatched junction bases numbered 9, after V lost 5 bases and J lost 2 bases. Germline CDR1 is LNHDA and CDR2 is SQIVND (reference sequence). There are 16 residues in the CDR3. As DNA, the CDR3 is TGTGCCAGTAGTCCTCTGACAGGGTTAACCAAAAACATTCAGTACTTC. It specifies CASSPLTGLTKNIQYF.

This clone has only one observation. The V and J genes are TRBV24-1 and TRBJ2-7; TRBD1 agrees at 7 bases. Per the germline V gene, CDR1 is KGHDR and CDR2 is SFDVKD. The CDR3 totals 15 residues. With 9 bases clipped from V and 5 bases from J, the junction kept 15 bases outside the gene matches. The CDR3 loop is CATYQSGQLENEQYF. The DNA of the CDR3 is TGTGCCACCTACCAATCGGGACAGCTAGAGAACGAGCAGTACTTC.

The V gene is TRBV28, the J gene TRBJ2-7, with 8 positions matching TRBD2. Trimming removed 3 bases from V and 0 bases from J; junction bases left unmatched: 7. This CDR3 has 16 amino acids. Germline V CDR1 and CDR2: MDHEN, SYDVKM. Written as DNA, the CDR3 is TGTGCCAGCAGTTTGTGGTCGGGGGGGGCCTCCTACGAGCAGTACTTC. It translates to CASSLWSGGASYEQYF.

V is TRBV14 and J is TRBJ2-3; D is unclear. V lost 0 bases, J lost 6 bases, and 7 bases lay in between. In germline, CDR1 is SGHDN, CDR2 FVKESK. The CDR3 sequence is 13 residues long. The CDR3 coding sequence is TGTGCCAGCAGCCAAGAGCTCGGGGATACGCAGTATTTT. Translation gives CASSQELGDTQYF.

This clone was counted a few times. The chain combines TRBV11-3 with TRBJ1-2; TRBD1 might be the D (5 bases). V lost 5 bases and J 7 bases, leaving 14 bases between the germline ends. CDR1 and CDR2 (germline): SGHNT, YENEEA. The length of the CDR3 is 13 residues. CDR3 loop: CASSRGSLTGYTF. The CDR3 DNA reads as TGTGCCAGCAGCCGGGGGTCGTTGACTGGCTACACCTTC. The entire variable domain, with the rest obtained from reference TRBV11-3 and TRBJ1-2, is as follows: EAGVVQSPRYKIIEKKQPVAFWCNPISGHNTLYWYLQNLGQGPELLIRYENEEAVDDSQLPKDRFSAERLKGVDSTLKIQPAELGDSAVYLCASSRGSLTGYTFGSGTRLTVV.

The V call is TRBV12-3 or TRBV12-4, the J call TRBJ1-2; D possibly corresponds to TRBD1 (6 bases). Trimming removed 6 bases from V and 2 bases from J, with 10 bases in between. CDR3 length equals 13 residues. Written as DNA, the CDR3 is TGTGCCAGCAGCATGGACAGAAACTATGGCTACACCTTC. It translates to CASSMDRNYGYTF.

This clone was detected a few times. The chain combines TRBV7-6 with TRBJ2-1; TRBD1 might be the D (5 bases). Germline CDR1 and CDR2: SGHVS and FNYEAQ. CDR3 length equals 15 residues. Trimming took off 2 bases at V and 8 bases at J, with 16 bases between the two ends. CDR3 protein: CASSLTMIGVDEQFF. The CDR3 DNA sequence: TGTGCCAGCAGCTTAACTATGATAGGGGTAGATGAGCAGTTCTTC.

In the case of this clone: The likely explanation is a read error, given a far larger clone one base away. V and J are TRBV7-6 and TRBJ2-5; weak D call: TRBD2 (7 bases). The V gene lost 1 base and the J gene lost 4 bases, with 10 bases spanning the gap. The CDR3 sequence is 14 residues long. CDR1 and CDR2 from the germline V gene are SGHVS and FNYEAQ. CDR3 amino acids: CASSLGGGPETQYF. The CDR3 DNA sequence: TGTGCCAGCAGCTTAGGGGGGGGCCCAGAGACCCAGTACTTC. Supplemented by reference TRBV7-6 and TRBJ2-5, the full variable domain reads GAGVSQSPRYKVTKRGQDVALRCDPISGHVSLYWYRQALGQGPEFLTYFNYEAQQDKSGLPNDRFSAERPEGSISTLTIQRTEQRDSAMYRCASSLGGGPETQYFGPGTRLLVL.

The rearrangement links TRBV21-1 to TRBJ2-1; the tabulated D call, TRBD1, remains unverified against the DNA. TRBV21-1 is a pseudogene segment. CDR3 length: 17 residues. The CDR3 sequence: CATHTRTWDRAYNEQFF. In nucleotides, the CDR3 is TGTGCCACCCATACCCGCACCTGGGACAGGGCCTACAATGAGCAGTTCTTC.

The CDR3 DNA sequence: TGTGCCAGCAGCTTGAGGGTACTAGCGGGGGCCCTCACAGATACGCAGTATTTT. Its translation is CASSLRVLAGALTDTQYF. The gene calls are TRBV5-4 and TRBJ2-3; 11 nucleotides line up with TRBD2. CDR1 and CDR2 from the germline V gene are SGHNT and YYREEE (reference sequence). CDR3 length: 18 residues. J was trimmed by 2 bases and V by 1 base; bases with no gene match: 9.

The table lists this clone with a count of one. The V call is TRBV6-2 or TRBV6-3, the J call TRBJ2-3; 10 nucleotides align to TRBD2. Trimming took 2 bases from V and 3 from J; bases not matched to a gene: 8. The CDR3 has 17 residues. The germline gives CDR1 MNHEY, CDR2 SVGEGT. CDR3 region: CASSYQRGGSPTDTQYF. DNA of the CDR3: TGTGCCAGCAGTTACCAGCGGGGGGGCTCGCCTACAGATACGCAGTATTTT.

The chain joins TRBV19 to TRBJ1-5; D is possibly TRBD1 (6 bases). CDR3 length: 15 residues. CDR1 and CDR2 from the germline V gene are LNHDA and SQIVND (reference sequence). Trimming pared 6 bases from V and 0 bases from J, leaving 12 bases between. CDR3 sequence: CASRSTGYSNQPQHF. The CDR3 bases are TGTGCCAGTAGATCGACAGGTTATAGCAATCAGCCCCAGCATTTT.

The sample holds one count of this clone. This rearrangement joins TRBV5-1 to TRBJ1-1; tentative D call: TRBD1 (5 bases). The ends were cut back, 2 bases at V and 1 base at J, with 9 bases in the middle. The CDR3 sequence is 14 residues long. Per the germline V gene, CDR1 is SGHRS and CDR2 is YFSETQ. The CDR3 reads CASSFKGQNTEAFF. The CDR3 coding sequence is TGCGCCAGCAGCTTTAAGGGGCAGAACACTGAAGCTTTCTTT. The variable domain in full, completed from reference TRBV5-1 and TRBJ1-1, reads KAGVTQTPRYLIKTRGQQVTLSCSPISGHRSVSWYQQTPGQGLQFLFEYFSETQRNKGNFPGRFSGRQFSNSRSEMNVSTLELGDSALYLCASSFKGQNTEAFFGQGTRLTVV.

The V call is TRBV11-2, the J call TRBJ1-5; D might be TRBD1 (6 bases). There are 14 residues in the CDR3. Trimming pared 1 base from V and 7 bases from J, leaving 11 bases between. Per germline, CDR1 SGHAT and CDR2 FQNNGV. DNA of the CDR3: TGTGCCAGCAGCTTAGTAGCAGGGGCGCAGCCCCAGCATTTT. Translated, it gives CASSLVAGAQPQHF.

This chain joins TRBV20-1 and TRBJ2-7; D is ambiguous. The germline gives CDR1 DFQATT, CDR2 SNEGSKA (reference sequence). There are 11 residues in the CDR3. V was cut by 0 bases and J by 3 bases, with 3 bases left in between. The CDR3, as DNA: TGCAGTGCTAGAGATCACTACGAGCAGTACTTC. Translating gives CSARDHYEQYF.

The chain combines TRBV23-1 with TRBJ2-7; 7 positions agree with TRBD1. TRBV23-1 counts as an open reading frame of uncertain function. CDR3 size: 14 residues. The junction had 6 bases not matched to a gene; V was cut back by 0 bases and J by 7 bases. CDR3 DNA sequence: TGCGCCAGCAGTCAATCGACAGGGACGGGGGAGCAGTACTTC. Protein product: CASSQSTGTGEQYF.

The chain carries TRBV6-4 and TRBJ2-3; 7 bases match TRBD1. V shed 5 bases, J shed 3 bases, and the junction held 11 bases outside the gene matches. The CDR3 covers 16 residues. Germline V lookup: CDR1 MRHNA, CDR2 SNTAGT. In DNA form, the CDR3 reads TGTGCCAGCAGTACAATAGAACAGGGGTTTACAGATACGCAGTATTTT. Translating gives CASSTIEQGFTDTQYF.

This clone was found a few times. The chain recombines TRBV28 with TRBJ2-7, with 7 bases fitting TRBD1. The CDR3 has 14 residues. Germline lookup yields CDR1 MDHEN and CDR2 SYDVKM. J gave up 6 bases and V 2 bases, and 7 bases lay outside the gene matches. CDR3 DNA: TGTGCCAGCAGTTTAGGGGGACAGAAGGGCGAGCAGTACTTC. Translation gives CASSLGGQKGEQYF.

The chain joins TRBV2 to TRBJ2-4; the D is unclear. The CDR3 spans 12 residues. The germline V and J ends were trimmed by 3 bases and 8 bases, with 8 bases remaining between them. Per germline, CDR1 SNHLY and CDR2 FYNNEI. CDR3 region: CASSDGPYIQYF. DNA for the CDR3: TGTGCCAGCAGTGATGGCCCTTACATTCAGTACTTC.

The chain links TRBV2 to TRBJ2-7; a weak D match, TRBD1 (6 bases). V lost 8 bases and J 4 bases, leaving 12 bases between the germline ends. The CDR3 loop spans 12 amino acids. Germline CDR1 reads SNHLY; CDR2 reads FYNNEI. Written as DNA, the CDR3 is TGTGCCAGCTTGGGCAGGGGATACGAGCAGTACTTC. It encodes CASLGRGYEQYF.

Here the CDR3 reads CASTEGKRPGELFF. The CDR3 DNA sequence: TGTGCCAGTACGGAGGGGAAGAGGCCCGGGGAGCTGTTTTTT. V gene TRBV19 combines with J gene TRBJ2-2, with a tentative D call TRBD2 (6 bases). The CDR3 contains 14 residues. From germline, CDR1 is LNHDA and CDR2 SQIVND (reference sequence). The ends were cut back, 7 bases at V and 6 bases at J, with 15 bases in the middle.

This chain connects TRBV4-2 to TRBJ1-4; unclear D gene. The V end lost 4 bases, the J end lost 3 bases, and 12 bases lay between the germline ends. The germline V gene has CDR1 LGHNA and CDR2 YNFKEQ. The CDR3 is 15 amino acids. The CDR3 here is CASSPPGSANEKLFF. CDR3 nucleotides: TGTGCCAGCAGCCCCCCGGGGTCAGCTAATGAAAAACTGTTTTTT.